These 12 T cell receptor beta chains were sequenced from one sample in a study of blood T cell repertoires in COVID-19. Repertoires were generated with immunoSEQ multiplex PCR, while TCRdb's copy carries only in-frame clones and drops some. The table lists about 190,000 clones, approximately 88% of them singletons, with 3.2% in the top ten. Sequencing was done on a sample of PBMCs or T cells enriched from blood (not recorded which). These receptors were collected from a woman aged 25 to 39 who had recovered from COVID-19.

The chain has TRBV5-1 and TRBJ2-1; 13 bases line up with TRBD2. This CDR3 has 18 amino acids. J lost 6 bases, V lost 3 bases, and 12 bases had no gene match. Germline values: CDR1 SGHRS, CDR2 YFSETQ. As DNA, the CDR3 is TGCGCCAGCAGCTGGACGACTGTTAGGACTAGCGGGAGCAATGAGCAGTTCTTC. Its translation is CASSWTTVRTSGSNEQFF.

In DNA form, the CDR3 reads TGCAGCACAACCCAGGGGCCTAATGAAAAACTGTTTTTT. Protein sequence: CSTTQGPNEKLFF. The genes are TRBV29-1 and TRBJ1-4, with D tentatively TRBD1 (6 bases). V gave up 8 bases and J gave up 3 bases, with 13 bases separating them. In germline, CDR1 is SQVTM, CDR2 ANQGSEA. The CDR3 extends over 13 amino acids.

The CDR3 is CASSFWTSAANSPLHF. CDR3 in DNA: TGCGCCAGCAGCTTCTGGACATCAGCCGCGAATTCACCCCTCCACTTT. The chain carries TRBV5-1 and TRBJ1-6, with TRBD1 as a possible D gene (5 bases). The CDR3 is 16 amino acids. CDR1 SGHRS and CDR2 YFSETQ come from the germline V gene. Trimming shortened V by 2 bases and J by 7 bases, and 16 bases separated the two germline ends.

V gene TRBV10-3 combines with J gene TRBJ2-7; D possibly corresponds to TRBD1 (6 bases). The germline V gene encodes CDR1 ENHRY and CDR2 SYGVKD. The CDR3 spans 13 residues. Trimming took 3 bases from V and 1 from J, leaving 7 bases between them. For the CDR3, the DNA is TGTGCCATCAGTGAAGGACAGTCCTACGAGCAGTACTTC. Residues: CAISEGQSYEQYF.

The chain recombines TRBV6-5 with TRBJ1-5, with a weak D call TRBD1 (6 bases). Germline V gene sequence: CDR1 MNHEY, CDR2 SVGAGI. Trimming left V 6 bases short and J 3 bases short, with 9 bases between. The CDR3 sequence is 13 residues long. CDR3: CASRDSNNQPQHF. In DNA, the CDR3 is TGTGCCAGCAGGGACAGTAACAATCAGCCCCAGCATTTT.

The gene calls are TRBV10-3 and TRBJ2-1; 7 bases are shared with TRBD2. V was pared by 6 bases and J by 8 bases, with 28 bases of the junction left unmatched. This CDR3 has 20 residues. CDR1 ENHRY and CDR2 SYGVKD come from the germline V gene. In DNA, the CDR3 is TGTGCCATCAGAGGTTCTCCGGGACTACAAGAAGGGATGGGCGTCTATGAGCAGTTCTTC. Its translation is CAIRGSPGLQEGMGVYEQFF.

This chain joins TRBV27 and TRBJ2-3; unclear D gene. The CDR3 has 11 residues. CDR1 and CDR2 from the germline V gene are MNHEY and SMNVEV (reference sequence). Trimming cost V 8 bases and J 6 bases, with 9 bases left between them. The CDR3 DNA reads as TGTGCCAGCCGGCTCAGGGATACGCAGTATTTT. Its protein is CASRLRDTQYF.

This clone has a single count. The rearrangement uses TRBV5-4 and TRBJ2-7; D possibly corresponds to TRBD2 (5 bases). CDR3 length: 13 amino acids. The germline CDR1 and CDR2 sequences are SGHNT and YYREEE (reference sequence). V dropped 3 bases and J dropped 2 bases, with 9 bases sitting between them. CDR3 sequence: CASSSGKAYEQYV. The CDR3 region has the DNA TGTGCCAGCAGCTCGGGAAAGGCCTACGAGCAGTACGTC.

Comments on this clone: The junction departs from the called germline gene at one end, perhaps through a read error. CDR3: CASSLSGGPTAGELFF. CDR3 coding DNA: TGTGCTAGCAGCCTGTCGGGGGGGCCGACGGCCGGGGAGCTGTTTTTT. V usage is TRBV7-7 and J usage is TRBJ2-2, with 8 nucleotides matching TRBD2. The length of the CDR3 is 16 residues. The germline V gene encodes CDR1 SSHAT and CDR2 FNYEAQ (reference sequence).

This chain joins TRBV9 and TRBJ2-3; TRBD1 might be the D (6 bases). CDR3 length: 16 residues. Germline V gives CDR1 SGDLS, CDR2 YYNGEE. The V end was cut by 0 bases, the J end by 6 bases, with 17 bases between. The CDR3 sequence: CASSVGSGGGQDTQYF. Here the CDR3 DNA reads TGTGCCAGCAGCGTAGGTTCAGGCGGTGGACAGGATACGCAGTATTTT.

This chain uses TRBV5-1 with TRBJ1-2; D may be TRBD1 (6 bases). V was clipped by 4 bases and J by 2 bases, with 12 bases between them. The CDR3 is 14 residues long. From germline, CDR1 is SGHRS and CDR2 YFSETQ. This chain's CDR3 is CASSPQGENYGYTF. DNA of the CDR3: TGCGCCAGCAGCCCACAGGGAGAGAACTATGGCTACACCTTC.

This rearrangement joins TRBV14 to TRBJ2-5, with TRBD1 identical over 8 bases. The V segment lost 3 bases and the J segment 5 bases; nucleotides outside the gene matches: 8. This CDR3 spans 15 amino acids. Germline V lookup: CDR1 SGHDN, CDR2 FVKESK. Here the CDR3 reads CASSQGTGSLETQYF. CDR3 nucleotides: TGTGCCAGCAGCCAGGGGACAGGCAGTTTGGAGACCCAGTACTTC.